This entry is about one TCR beta chain. This sample was included in a study of response to subunit inactivated influenza vaccine. In germline, CDR1 is DFQATT, CDR2 SNEGSKA (reference sequence). The CDR3 consists of 16 residues. V shed 0 bases, J shed 0 bases, and the junction held 3 bases outside the gene matches. TCRdb re-derived calls from the RT-PCR reads in MiXCR, one entry per CDR3 protein. The top ten clones hold 9.5% to 13% of a sample with around 540,000 distinct CDR3 sequences, approximately 12% of them seen once. The receptor was isolated from a man aged 50 to 60 who received an inactivated influenza vaccine. The sequencing here drew on PBMCs from blood, taken on the day of vaccination. The chain employs TRBV20-1 and TRBJ2-1, with 9 bases identical to TRBD2. CDR3 DNA sequence: TGCAGTGCTAGAGATTTACTAGCGGGCTCCTACAATGAGCAGTTCTTC. Protein: CSARDLLAGSYNEQFF.